This passage covers 14 T cell receptor beta chains from one sample sequenced in a study of breast tumors, draining lymph nodes, adjacent tissues. TCRdb re-derived calls from the multiplex PCR reads in MiXCR, one entry per CDR3 protein. The table shows about 130,000 distinct CDR3 sequences, with 20% to 25% occurring only once. Axillary draining lymph nodes of breast cancer patients supplied the node samples. Sequencing was carried out using axillary lymph node tissue. These receptors all come from a female donor with breast cancer. Some clones in this sample may be carry-over from other donors' samples.

The table lists this clonotype with a few counts. The rearrangement joins TRBV6-1 to TRBJ2-7; the D gene is possibly TRBD1 (5 bases). Trimming pared 7 bases from V and 4 bases from J, leaving 17 bases between. The germline V gene encodes CDR1 MNHNS and CDR2 SASEGT. The CDR3 extends over 14 amino acids. For the CDR3, the DNA is TGTGCCAGCAAAGGAGTCTTGGGGCAATACGAGCAGTACTTC. Residues: CASKGVLGQYEQYF.

The sample holds many counts of this clonotype. The genes are TRBV27 and TRBJ2-7; D might be TRBD1 (6 bases). CDR1 and CDR2 from the germline V gene are MNHEY and SMNVEV (reference sequence). V was shortened by 0 bases and J by 7 bases, with 16 bases between the two germline ends. This CDR3 has 15 residues. The CDR3 nucleotides read TGTGCCAGCAGTTTATCGTGGACAGCCAAGGGAGAGCAGTACTTC. This codes for CASSLSWTAKGEQYF.

About this clonotype: A much larger clone is a single base away; this may be a read error. The rearrangement joins TRBV3-1 to TRBJ2-1, with 7 bases identical to TRBD2. V was clipped by 4 bases and J by 2 bases; unmatched bases: 14. Germline loops: CDR1 LGHDT, CDR2 YNNKEL (reference sequence). This CDR3 comprises 18 residues. The CDR3 DNA sequence: TGTGCCAGCAGCCCCCGGACTGGCGGGAGTGCCCCCTACAATGAGCAGTTCTTC. Amino acid sequence: CASSPRTGGSAPYNEQFF.

Turning to this clonotype: A much larger clone is a single base away; this may be a read error. The CDR3, as DNA: TGTGCCAGCAGCTCCGACGGATTTAATGGGAATGGGCAGTTCTTC. It translates to CASSSDGFNGNGQFF. V and J are TRBV13 and TRBJ2-1, with unresolved D. CDR1 and CDR2 (germline): PRHDT, FYEKMQ (reference sequence). CDR3 length: 15 amino acids. Drawing the rest from reference TRBV13 and TRBJ2-1, the complete variable domain is AAGVIQSPRHLIKEKRETATLKCYPIPRHDTVYWYQQGPGQDPQFLISFYEKMQSDKGSIPDRFSAQQFSDYHSELNMSSLELGDSALYFCASSSDGFNGNGQFFGPGTRLTVL.

In its sample, this clonotype was seen many times. The V gene is TRBV7-3, the J gene TRBJ2-3, with 10 bases that match TRBD2. Germline V gives CDR1 SGHTA, CDR2 FQGTGA. The CDR3 has 16 residues. With 0 bases clipped from V and 7 bases from J, the junction kept 7 bases outside the gene matches. The CDR3 here is CASSLTSGRLRYTQYF. CDR3 DNA sequence: TGTGCCAGCAGCTTAACTAGCGGGAGGTTGAGGTATACGCAGTATTTT.

This clonotype was detected ten times or more. The rearrangement joins TRBV19 to TRBJ2-3, with TRBD2 matching over 12 bases. The germline V gene has CDR1 LNHDA and CDR2 SQIVND (reference sequence). CDR3 length: 14 residues. The J segment lost 6 bases and the V segment lost 6 bases, leaving 4 bases of the junction unmatched. CDR3: CASRTSGRGDTQYF. The CDR3 DNA reads as TGTGCCAGTAGGACTAGCGGGAGAGGGGATACGCAGTATTTT.

This clonotype was seen ten or more times. The CDR3 sequence is CASSGYTGELFF. In DNA, the CDR3 is TGTGCCAGTAGCGGATACACCGGGGAGCTGTTTTTT. The chain combines TRBV19 with TRBJ2-2; D ambiguous. Germline lookup yields CDR1 LNHDA and CDR2 SQIVND (reference sequence). The CDR3 extends over 12 amino acids. V shed 6 bases and J shed 3 bases, with 5 bases lying between them.

This clonotype was detected ten times or more. This chain connects TRBV3-1 to TRBJ2-7; D is ambiguous. From germline, CDR1 is LGHDT and CDR2 YNNKEL (reference sequence). V lost 0 bases to trimming and J lost 6 bases, with 12 bases between them. The CDR3 sequence is 14 residues long. CDR3 loop: CASSQDVASREQYF. CDR3 in DNA: TGTGCCAGCAGCCAAGATGTCGCTAGTCGCGAGCAGTACTTC.

This clonotype was recorded many times. This chain uses TRBV6-6 with TRBJ1-2, with 9 bases that match TRBD1. The V gene's germline CDR1 is MNHNY and CDR2 SVGAGI (reference sequence). The J segment lost 7 bases and the V segment lost 7 bases, leaving 10 bases of the junction unmatched. The CDR3 runs 14 residues. The CDR3 sequence: CASNTPGTGPGYTF. The CDR3 DNA reads TGTGCCAGCAATACGCCGGGGACAGGGCCTGGCTACACCTTC.

There are many counts of this clonotype. V and J are TRBV11-2 and TRBJ2-3; D not certain. Germline V lookup: CDR1 SGHAT, CDR2 FQNNGV. This CDR3 contains 12 residues. Trimming took 0 bases from V and 5 from J, leaving 3 bases between them. CDR3 in DNA: TGTGCCAGCAGCTTAGATGGAGATACGCAGTATTTT. Protein: CASSLDGDTQYF. Full variable domain (outside the CDR3, taken from reference TRBV11-2 and TRBJ2-3): EAGVAQSPRYKIIEKRQSVAFWCNPISGHATLYWYQQILGQGPKLLIQFQNNGVVDDSQLPKDRFSAERLKGVDSTLKIQPAKLEDSAVYLCASSLDGDTQYFGPGTRLTVL.

The genes are TRBV28 and TRBJ2-1, with TRBD1 as a possible D gene (6 bases). Germline CDR1 reads MDHEN; CDR2 reads SYDVKM. The V and J ends lost 8 bases and 4 bases respectively, with 15 bases between them. This CDR3 comprises 14 residues. The CDR3 coding sequence is TGTGCCAGCCTCCCCCCAGGGGTTTACAATGAGCAGTTCTTC. It specifies CASLPPGVYNEQFF. The variable domain in full, with the rest retrieved from reference TRBV28 and TRBJ2-1, is DVKVTQSSRYLVKRTGEKVFLECVQDMDHENMFWYRQDPGLGLRLIYFSYDVKMKEKGDIPEGYSVSREKKERFSLILESASTNQTSMYLCASLPPGVYNEQFFGPGTRLTVL.

The V gene is TRBV29-1, the J gene TRBJ2-1, with D maybe TRBD1 (6 bases). Trimming shortened V by 7 bases and J by 3 bases, and 19 bases separated the two germline ends. The CDR3 contains 15 residues. The V gene's germline CDR1 is SQVTM and CDR2 ANQGSEA. The CDR3 DNA sequence: TGCAGCGCTTCAGGGACACGTCCGGGCTACAATGAGCAGTTCTTC. Its protein is CSASGTRPGYNEQFF.

About this clonotype itself: This may come from a read error, since a much larger clone is one base off. The V gene is TRBV18, the J gene TRBJ2-7; 9 bases are shared with TRBD1. This CDR3 comprises 15 residues. The germline CDR1 and CDR2 sequences are KGHSH and LQKENI. DNA of the CDR3: TGTGCCAGCTCACCTAGGGGACAGGGAGACTACGAGCAGCACTTC. It encodes CASSPRGQGDYEQHF.

This clonotype has a count of ten or more. The V call is TRBV7-3, the J call TRBJ2-7, with TRBD1 matching over 8 bases. J was trimmed by 3 bases and V by 5 bases; bases with no gene match: 9. The CDR3 runs 15 residues. Germline V lookup: CDR1 SGHTA, CDR2 FQGTGA. The CDR3 DNA reads as TGTGCCAGCAGCCCTGGACAGGGAAAGGGCTACGAGCAGTACTTC. Amino acid sequence: CASSPGQGKGYEQYF. The whole variable domain, remainder taken from reference TRBV7-3 and TRBJ2-7, is GAGVSQTPSNKVTEKGKYVELRCDPISGHTALYWYRQSLGQGPEFLIYFQGTGAADDSGLPNDRFFAVRPEGSVSTLKIQRTERGDSAVYLCASSPGQGKGYEQYFGPGTRLTVT.